This T cell receptor beta chain was identified in a study of beta chain features in type 1 diabetes. Study information: Summed over all samples, the examined sorted cells came to fewer than 120,000,000. Study-wide results and limits: Individuals with type 1 diabetes displayed fewer insertions and more deletions at VDJ junctions. Among all four CD4+ subsets, Type 1 diabetes patients had TCRB CDR3s that were moderately but significantly shorter. Using cDNA template may skew counts toward highly expressing activated cells.

CD4+ naive, central memory, regulatory and stem cell-like memory subsets were isolated by sorting on CD45RO/CCR7/CD25/CD127/CD95/CD27. As to this clone: Its antigen is currently unknown.

Expressed TCRB transcripts got sequenced, as all isolated RNA was reverse transcribed. Profiled with immunoSEQ multiplex PCR; TCRdb holds only in-frame clones, not every one. The data hold roughly 180,000 clones, with 6.5% to 9.5% observed a single time. The length of the CDR3 is 15 residues. The ends lost 0 bases at V and 7 bases at J; junction bases unmatched: 7. Germline assignment: CDR1 LGHNA and CDR2 YNFKEQ. This receptor was taken from a woman between 35 and 50 years old with type 1 diabetes. The sample consisted of central memory CD4+ T cells from blood. J is TRBJ1-1 and V is TRBV4-2; TRBD1 aligns across 8 bases. This chain's CDR3 is CASSQEANRGVEAFF. Here the CDR3 DNA reads TGTGCCAGCAGCCAAGAGGCAAACAGGGGGGTTGAAGCTTTCTTT.